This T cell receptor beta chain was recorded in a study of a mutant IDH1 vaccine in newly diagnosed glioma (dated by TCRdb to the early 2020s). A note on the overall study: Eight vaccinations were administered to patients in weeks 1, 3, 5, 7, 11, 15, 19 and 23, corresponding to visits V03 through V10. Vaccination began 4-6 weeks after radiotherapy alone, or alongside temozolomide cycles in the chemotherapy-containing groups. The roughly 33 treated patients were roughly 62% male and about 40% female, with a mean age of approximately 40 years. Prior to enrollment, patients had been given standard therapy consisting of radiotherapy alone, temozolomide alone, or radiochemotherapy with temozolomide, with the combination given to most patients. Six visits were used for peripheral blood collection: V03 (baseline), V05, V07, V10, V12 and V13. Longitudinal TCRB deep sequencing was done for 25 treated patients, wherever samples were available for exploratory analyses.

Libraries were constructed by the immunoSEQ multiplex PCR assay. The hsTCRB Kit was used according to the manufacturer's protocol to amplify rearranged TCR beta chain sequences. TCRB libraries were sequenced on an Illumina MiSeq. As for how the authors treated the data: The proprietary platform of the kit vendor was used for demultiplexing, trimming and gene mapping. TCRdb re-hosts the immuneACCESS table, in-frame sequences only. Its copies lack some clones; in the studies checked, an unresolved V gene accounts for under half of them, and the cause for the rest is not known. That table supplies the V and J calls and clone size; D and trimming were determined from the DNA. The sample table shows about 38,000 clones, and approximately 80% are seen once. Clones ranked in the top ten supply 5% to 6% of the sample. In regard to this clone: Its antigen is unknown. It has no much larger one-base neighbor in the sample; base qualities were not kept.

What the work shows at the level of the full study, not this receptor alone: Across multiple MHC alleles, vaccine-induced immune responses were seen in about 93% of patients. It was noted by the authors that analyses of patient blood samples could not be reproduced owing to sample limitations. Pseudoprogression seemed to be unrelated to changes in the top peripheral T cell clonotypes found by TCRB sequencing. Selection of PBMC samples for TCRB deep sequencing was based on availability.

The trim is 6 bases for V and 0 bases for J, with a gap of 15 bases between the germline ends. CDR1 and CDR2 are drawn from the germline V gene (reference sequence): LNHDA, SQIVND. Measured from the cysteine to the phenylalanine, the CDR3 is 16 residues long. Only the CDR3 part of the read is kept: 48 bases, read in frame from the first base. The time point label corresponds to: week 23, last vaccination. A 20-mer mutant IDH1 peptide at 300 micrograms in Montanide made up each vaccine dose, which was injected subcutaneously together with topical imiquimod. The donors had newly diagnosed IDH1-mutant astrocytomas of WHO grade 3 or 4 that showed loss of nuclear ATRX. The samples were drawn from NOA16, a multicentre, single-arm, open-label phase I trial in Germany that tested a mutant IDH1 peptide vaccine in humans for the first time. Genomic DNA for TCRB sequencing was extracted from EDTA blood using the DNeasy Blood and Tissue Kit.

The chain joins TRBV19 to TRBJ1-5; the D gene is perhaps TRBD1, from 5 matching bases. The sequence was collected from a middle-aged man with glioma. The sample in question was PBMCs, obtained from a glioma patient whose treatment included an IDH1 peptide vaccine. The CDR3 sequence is CASSPIRVSSNQPQHF. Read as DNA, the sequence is TGTGCCAGTAGCCCAATCAGGGTCTCTAGCAATCAGCCCCAGCATTTT.